These 17 T cell receptor beta chains came from one sample sequenced in a study of OX40 agonist ivuxolimab in advanced cancers. Method: immunoSEQ multiplex PCR; TCRdb's copy keeps in-frame clones and lacks some. The table shows 50,000 or so clones, with 80% to 95% occurring only once. The sample in question was CD4+ or CD8+ T cells sorted from blood, obtained in a trial of the OX40 agonist ivuxolimab. These receptors all come from an adult with an advanced solid tumor such as melanoma, head and neck, liver or kidney cancer.

The sample holds one count of this clone. This sequence joins TRBV7-2 and TRBJ2-3, with TRBD2 matching over 8 bases. The germline CDR1 and CDR2 sequences are SGHTA and FQGNSA. The CDR3 covers 14 residues. V shed 5 bases and J 3 bases; nucleotides not matched to a gene: 4. CDR3 coding DNA: TGTGCCAGCAGCCCGGGGGGGTGGACAGATACGCAGTATTTT. It is translated as CASSPGGWTDTQYF.

This chain links TRBV6-1 with TRBJ1-2; 8 positions match TRBD1. Trimming took 6 bases from V and 5 from J; bases not matched to a gene: 5. This CDR3 has 13 amino acids. Germline V gene lookup returns CDR1 MNHNS and CDR2 SASEGT. CDR3 DNA: TGTGCCAGCAGCCGGACAGGGTTATATGGCTACACCTTC. Protein sequence: CASSRTGLYGYTF.

The chain carries TRBV19 and TRBJ2-6, with D hard to call. The CDR3 consists of 15 residues. Germline V gene data show CDR1 as LNHDA and CDR2 as SQIVND (reference sequence). V lost 4 bases and J 1 base, leaving 8 bases between the germline ends. In DNA, the CDR3 is TGTGCCAGTAGTAAGCTACATTCTGGGGCCAACGTCCTGACTTTC. Residues: CASSKLHSGANVLTF.

This clone showed up just once. This chain joins TRBV27 and TRBJ1-6; D not resolved. Trimming took 4 bases from V and 8 from J, leaving 6 bases between them. CDR1 is MNHEY, CDR2 SMNVEV, per germline (reference sequence). This CDR3 is 12 amino acids long. The CDR3 sequence is CASSSQYSPLHF. In DNA, the CDR3 is TGTGCCAGCAGTTCACAGTATTCACCCCTCCACTTT.

The rearrangement joins TRBV7-9 to TRBJ1-2; D not certain. CDR1 and CDR2 from the germline V gene are SEHNR and FQNEAQ (reference sequence). The ends were cut back, 1 base at V and 5 bases at J, with 8 bases in the middle. The CDR3 is 13 residues long. The CDR3 sequence is CASSLVRAYGYTF. Written as DNA, the CDR3 is TGTGCCAGCAGCTTAGTAAGGGCTTATGGCTACACCTTC.

This sequence joins TRBV28 and TRBJ2-2; D is possibly TRBD2 (5 bases). Germline assignment: CDR1 MDHEN and CDR2 SYDVKM. This CDR3 spans 16 amino acids. Trimming left V 0 bases short and J 5 bases short, with 13 bases between. The CDR3 spells CASSLWPGEGTGELFF. Here the CDR3 DNA reads TGTGCCAGCAGTTTATGGCCCGGGGAAGGGACCGGGGAGCTGTTTTTT. Full variable domain (remainder filled in from reference TRBV28 and TRBJ2-2): DVKVTQSSRYLVKRTGEKVFLECVQDMDHENMFWYRQDPGLGLRLIYFSYDVKMKEKGDIPEGYSVSREKKERFSLILESASTNQTSMYLCASSLWPGEGTGELFFGEGSRLTVL.

The CDR3 reads CASSFRNRWTATGNYNEQFF. CDR3 DNA: TGTGCCAGCAGTTTCAGAAATCGGTGGACAGCCACGGGGAACTACAATGAGCAGTTCTTC. This sequence joins TRBV28 and TRBJ2-1; D is perhaps TRBD1 (6 bases). V shed 3 bases and J shed 3 bases, with 27 bases lying between them. The CDR3 consists of 20 residues. Germline CDR1 reads MDHEN; CDR2 reads SYDVKM.

The chain couples TRBV5-1 to TRBJ2-5; 11 bases match TRBD2. J gave up 5 bases and V 0 bases, and 6 bases lay outside the gene matches. The CDR3 loop spans 16 amino acids. Germline assignment: CDR1 SGHRS and CDR2 YFSETQ. This chain's CDR3 is CASSLGPLAGVETQYF. The CDR3 DNA reads as TGCGCCAGCAGCTTGGGACCACTAGCGGGAGTTGAGACCCAGTACTTC.

The V and J genes are TRBV7-6 and TRBJ1-3; 10 bases map to TRBD1. CDR1 is SGHVS, CDR2 FNYEAQ, per germline. The J segment lost 1 base and the V segment lost 1 base, leaving 4 bases of the junction unmatched. CDR3 length equals 17 residues. The CDR3 sequence is CASSLELGQGSGNTIYF. DNA for the CDR3: TGTGCCAGCAGCTTAGAATTGGGACAGGGGTCTGGAAACACCATATATTTT.

This clone was seen a single time. The genes are TRBV19 and TRBJ1-5; D is undetermined. The CDR3 has 17 amino acids. Trimming took 5 bases from V and 0 from J, leaving 17 bases between them. Germline CDR1 and CDR2: LNHDA and SQIVND (reference sequence). This CDR3 is CASSSGSAGYSNQPQHF. The CDR3 DNA sequence: TGTGCCAGTAGTTCGGGGAGTGCGGGCTATAGCAATCAGCCCCAGCATTTT.

The chain links TRBV4-2 to TRBJ1-6; perhaps TRBD1 as D (6 bases). The CDR3 consists of 14 residues. Germline CDR1 and CDR2: LGHNA and YNFKEQ. Trimming removed 0 bases from V and 9 bases from J, with 9 bases in between. As DNA, the CDR3 is TGTGCCAGCAGCCAAGACGACAGGTCTTCACCCCTCCACTTT. The encoded protein is CASSQDDRSSPLHF.

The chain uses TRBV6-1 and TRBJ2-7, with TRBD2 matching over 7 bases. J was trimmed by 2 bases and V by 5 bases; bases with no gene match: 6. CDR1 and CDR2 (germline): MNHNS, SASEGT. The CDR3 covers 14 residues. CDR3 loop: CASSFSGGAYEQYF. The CDR3 bases are TGTGCCAGCAGTTTTTCGGGGGGAGCCTACGAGCAGTACTTC.

The J gene is TRBJ2-2, the V gene TRBV6-1; possible D gene TRBD2, 6 bases. V lost 2 bases and J lost 4, with 17 bases in between. The germline V gene encodes CDR1 MNHNS and CDR2 SASEGT. The CDR3 runs 17 residues. CDR3 residues: CASSEYLRRAGTGELFF. CDR3 DNA: TGTGCCAGCAGTGAATACTTAAGGAGGGCCGGCACCGGGGAGCTGTTTTTT.

The chain recombines TRBV5-6 with TRBJ1-1; the D is unclear. V gave up 2 bases and J gave up 4 bases, with 9 bases separating them. The CDR3 extends over 13 amino acids. Germline CDR1 and CDR2: SGHDT and YYEEEE. As DNA, the CDR3 is TGTGCCAGCAGCTTTCAACCTCGCACTGAAGCTTTCTTT. Protein sequence: CASSFQPRTEAFF.

The V gene is TRBV10-3, the J gene TRBJ2-7, with D tentatively TRBD1 (6 bases). CDR1 ENHRY and CDR2 SYGVKD come from the germline V gene. The CDR3 covers 13 residues. V was cut by 10 bases and J by 3 bases, with 16 bases left in between. This CDR3 reads CASRETGIYEQYF. The CDR3 DNA reads TGTGCCAGCAGGGAGACAGGAATCTACGAGCAGTACTTC.

This rearrangement joins TRBV11-2 to TRBJ2-6; the D is unclear. With 7 bases removed from V and 2 bases from J, the gap between germline ends came to 6 bases. CDR3 length: 13 amino acids. Germline V gene lookup returns CDR1 SGHAT and CDR2 FQNNGV. The CDR3 loop reads CASIPAGANVLTF. The CDR3 region has the DNA TGTGCCAGCATACCAGCTGGGGCCAACGTCCTGACTTTC.

This clone appeared a few times. The chain recombines TRBV5-8 with TRBJ2-5, with 7 bases aligning to TRBD2. This CDR3 has 13 residues. Trimming took 1 base from V and 5 from J; bases not matched to a gene: 2. Germline-derived CDR1 and CDR2 are SGHTS and YDEGEE. In DNA, the CDR3 is TGTGCCAGCAGCTTGAGCGGGACGGAGACCCAGTACTTC. Translating gives CASSLSGTETQYF.